What follows are 9 T cell receptor beta chains derived from one specimen sequenced in a study of shared clonotypes between healthy human individuals. TCRdb's table, derived via immunoSEQ multiplex PCR, lists solely in-frame clones and lacks some. Among millions of clones listed, 90% to 95% were seen once. Sequencing was carried out using naive CD4+ T cells sorted from blood. Subset described: CD45RA+ positively selected. Receptor source: a man younger than 35 in good health.

This chain links TRBV5-1 with TRBJ2-5; the match to TRBD2 covers 7 bases. Per the germline V gene, CDR1 is SGHRS and CDR2 is YFSETQ. CDR3 length: 14 residues. V lost 2 bases, J lost 8 bases, and 9 bases stayed unmatched. For the CDR3, the DNA is TGCGCCAGCAGCTTCGGGGGAGGGCCAGGCACCCAGTACTTC. Protein product: CASSFGGGPGTQYF. Based on the CDR3 plus reference TRBV5-1 and TRBJ2-5, the full variable domain is KAGVTQTPRYLIKTRGQQVTLSCSPISGHRSVSWYQQTPGQGLQFLFEYFSETQRNKGNFPGRFSGRQFSNSRSEMNVSTLELGDSALYLCASSFGGGPGTQYFGPGTRLLVL.

The CDR3 bases are TGTGCCAGCAGTTACTCGATGATGACCTCTGGAAACACCATATATTTT. It specifies CASSYSMMTSGNTIYF. The chain uses TRBV6-5 and TRBJ1-3; D not resolved. The V end was cut by 0 bases, the J end by 0 bases, with 9 bases between. The CDR3 totals 16 residues. Germline V gene lookup returns CDR1 MNHEY and CDR2 SVGAGI.

This chain's CDR3 is CATSTDRVNNSPLHF. The CDR3 coding sequence is TGTGCCACCAGCACTGACAGGGTTAATAATTCACCCCTCCACTTT. The rearrangement links TRBV15 to TRBJ1-6, with TRBD1 matching 7 bases. The CDR3 covers 15 residues. Germline assignment: CDR1 LNHNV and CDR2 YYDKDF (reference sequence). J was trimmed by 5 bases and V by 4 bases; bases with no gene match: 5.

The CDR3 loop reads CASSWGSTEAFF. The DNA for the CDR3 is TGTGCCAGCAGTTGGGGGAGCACTGAAGCTTTCTTT. The chain recombines TRBV2 with TRBJ1-1, with a tentative D call TRBD1 (5 bases). Germline V CDR1 and CDR2: SNHLY, FYNNEI. This CDR3 comprises 12 residues. Trimming pared 5 bases from V and 4 bases from J, leaving 8 bases between.

The rearrangement links TRBV7-2 to TRBJ1-2, with 7 bases fitting TRBD1. In germline, CDR1 is SGHTA, CDR2 FQGNSA. The CDR3 extends over 14 amino acids. Written as DNA, the CDR3 is TGTGCAGCCCGAGAGGCAGGGGGGAACTATGGCTACACCTTC. It yields the protein CAAREAGGNYGYTF.

The rearrangement uses TRBV10-3 and TRBJ1-5; D perhaps matches TRBD1 (6 bases). From germline, CDR1 is ENHRY and CDR2 SYGVKD. CDR3 length equals 15 residues. The V end was cut by 4 bases, the J end by 2 bases, with 12 bases between. The CDR3 DNA reads as TGTGCCATCAGTGGGACAGCCGGGGGCAATCAGCCCCAGCATTTT. It yields the protein CAISGTAGGNQPQHF.

The rearrangement uses TRBV19 and TRBJ2-7; D possibly corresponds to TRBD1 (5 bases). Trimming left V 7 bases short and J 2 bases short, with 12 bases between. The CDR3 loop spans 13 amino acids. Per the germline V gene, CDR1 is LNHDA and CDR2 is SQIVND (reference sequence). The CDR3 bases are TGTGCCAGTAAGGGCAGGGCCCCCTACGAGCAGTACTTC. Its translation is CASKGRAPYEQYF.

The chain combines TRBV19 with TRBJ2-7, with 7 bases identical to TRBD2. This CDR3 contains 14 residues. V dropped 3 bases and J dropped 2; count of bases not matched to a gene: 4. CDR1 is LNHDA, CDR2 SQIVND, per germline (reference sequence). Here the CDR3 reads CASSIAAGAYEQYF. In nucleotides, the CDR3 is TGTGCCAGTAGTATTGCGGCGGGAGCCTACGAGCAGTACTTC.

J is TRBJ1-1 and V is TRBV10-3, with TRBD1 identical over 12 bases. In germline, CDR1 is ENHRY, CDR2 SYGVKD. Losses at the gene ends were 4 bases for V and 7 bases for J; bases not matched to a gene: 13. The CDR3 runs to 17 residues. CDR3 nucleotides: TGTGCCATCAGTGGATCGGGACAGGGGGCCGGCAAGAATGAAGCTTTCTTT. Translated, it gives CAISGSGQGAGKNEAFF.